These 13 T cell receptor beta chains came from one sample sequenced in a study of T cell responses to AZD1222 COVID-19 vaccine. Repertoires were generated with immunoSEQ multiplex PCR, while TCRdb's copy carries only in-frame clones and drops some. The top ten hold 2.5% to 4% of the sample, which has around 100,000 clones, about nine tenths seen once. The sample here was peripheral blood, taken 28 days after the second dose of the MenACWY control vaccine. The receptor set was obtained from an adult who received the MenACWY meningococcal vaccine as a control.

This chain connects TRBV9 to TRBJ1-2; D unclear. CDR1 SGDLS and CDR2 YYNGEE come from the germline V gene. The V gene lost 0 bases and the J gene lost 6 bases, with 18 bases spanning the gap. The CDR3 contains 16 residues. CDR3 nucleotide sequence: TGTGCCAGCAGCGTAGGGGGTGGGGTTGGAAATAATGGCTACACCTTC. Protein sequence: CASSVGGGVGNNGYTF.

The chain recombines TRBV6-2 or TRBV6-3 with TRBJ2-2, with unresolved D. Germline CDR1 reads MNHEY; CDR2 reads SVGEGT. CDR3 length: 17 residues. Between the trimmed V and J ends, which lost 5 bases and 0 bases, there was a span of 16 bases. CDR3 in DNA: TGTGCCAGCAGTACCCTCCAATCTCGGGCGAACACCGGGGAGCTGTTTTTT. Protein: CASSTLQSRANTGELFF.

The rearrangement links TRBV11-1 to TRBJ2-7; TRBD2 might be the D (6 bases). This CDR3 has 14 amino acids. Trimming left V 5 bases short and J 6 bases short, with 17 bases between. Germline V gene data show CDR1 as SGHAT and CDR2 as FQDESV (reference sequence). CDR3 sequence: CASSPGSGPLEQYF. The DNA for the CDR3 is TGTGCCAGCAGCCCTGGCAGCGGGCCGCTCGAGCAGTACTTC.

J is TRBJ1-2 and V is TRBV29-1; D uncertain. The ends were cut back, 2 bases at V and 5 bases at J, with 12 bases in the middle. Germline V gives CDR1 SQVTM, CDR2 ANQGSEA. The CDR3 runs 13 residues. The CDR3: CSVEKTESYGYTF. CDR3 DNA: TGCAGCGTTGAAAAAACAGAGAGTTATGGCTACACCTTC.

The V and J genes are TRBV5-4 and TRBJ2-7; D possibly corresponds to TRBD1 (5 bases). Trimming removed 3 bases from V and 2 bases from J, with 9 bases in between. The germline CDR1 and CDR2 sequences are SGHNT and YYREEE (reference sequence). CDR3 length: 13 amino acids. DNA of the CDR3: TGTGCCAGCAGCTCCTTACAGGCCTACGAGCAGTACTTC. Encoded protein: CASSSLQAYEQYF.

The V gene is TRBV28, the J gene TRBJ2-3, with D hard to call. The CDR3 sequence is 16 residues long. Germline-derived CDR1 and CDR2 are MDHEN and SYDVKM. Trimming took 3 bases from V and 1 from J, leaving 14 bases between them. The CDR3 loop reads CASSFGPRLGTDTQYF. The CDR3 DNA reads as TGTGCCAGCAGTTTCGGACCACGACTGGGCACAGATACGCAGTATTTT.

The gene calls are TRBV19 and TRBJ2-1; 8 nucleotides match TRBD2. From germline, CDR1 is LNHDA and CDR2 SQIVND (reference sequence). The CDR3 is made up of 17 amino acids. With 4 bases clipped from V and 0 bases from J, the junction kept 8 bases outside the gene matches. In DNA, the CDR3 is TGTGCCAGTAGTACCCAACGGGGGGGGAGCTCCTACAATGAGCAGTTCTTC. As protein: CASSTQRGGSSYNEQFF.

In this sample, this clone turned up a few times. This chain links TRBV28 with TRBJ2-7; 8 positions match TRBD2. Germline CDR1 is MDHEN and CDR2 is SYDVKM. The CDR3 length is 14 residues. V was clipped by 6 bases and J by 0 bases; unmatched bases: 4. The CDR3, as DNA: TGTGCCAGCAGGGGCGGGGGGACCTCCTACGAGCAGTACTTC. It is translated as CASRGGGTSYEQYF.

The chain couples TRBV5-1 to TRBJ2-5, with 10 bases matching TRBD1. V was clipped by 2 bases and J by 5 bases; unmatched bases: 6. Germline V lookup: CDR1 SGHRS, CDR2 YFSETQ. The CDR3 is made up of 15 amino acids. The CDR3 region has the DNA TGCGCCAGCAGCTTCGGACAGGGGGTTGCGGAGACCCAGTACTTC. Protein sequence: CASSFGQGVAETQYF.

This clone has just one count. The gene calls are TRBV5-5 and TRBJ2-7, with D perhaps matching TRBD1 (6 bases). The CDR3 loop spans 16 amino acids. Germline V CDR1 and CDR2: SGHKS, YYEKEE (reference sequence). V was shortened by 2 bases and J by 3 bases, with 18 bases between the two germline ends. CDR3 sequence reads: CASSFAPQGSYYEQYF. In nucleotides, the CDR3 is TGTGCCAGCAGCTTTGCCCCGCAGGGGTCCTACTACGAGCAGTACTTC.

The V gene is TRBV19, the J gene TRBJ1-5; tentative D call: TRBD1 (5 bases). The V gene lost 8 bases and the J gene lost 5 bases, with 10 bases spanning the gap. The CDR3 has 12 residues. Per the germline V gene, CDR1 is LNHDA and CDR2 is SQIVND (reference sequence). The CDR3: CASGARDQPQHF. For the CDR3, the DNA is TGTGCCAGTGGGGCCCGCGATCAGCCCCAGCATTTT. Together with reference TRBV19 and TRBJ1-5, the CDR3 gives the full variable domain: DGGITQSPKYLFRKEGQNVTLSCEQNLNHDAMYWYRQDPGQGLRLIYYSQIVNDFQKGDIAEGYSVSREKKESFPLTVTSAQKNPTAFYLCASGARDQPQHFGDGTRLSIL.

This chain uses TRBV6-5 with TRBJ1-2; a weak D match, TRBD1 (6 bases). Germline values: CDR1 MNHEY, CDR2 SVGAGI. The CDR3 spans 15 residues. V dropped 8 bases and J dropped 2 bases, with 18 bases sitting between them. The CDR3 DNA reads TGTGCCAGCCGGACCCCGCACAGGGCGAACTATGGCTACACCTTC. Translated, it gives CASRTPHRANYGYTF.

The CDR3 region is CASSQNRAANEKLFF. The CDR3 nucleotides are TGTGCCAGCAGCCAGAACAGGGCGGCTAATGAAAAACTGTTTTTT. V gene TRBV6-5 combines with J gene TRBJ1-4, with D perhaps TRBD1 (6 bases). Germline-derived CDR1 and CDR2 are MNHEY and SVGAGI. V lost 6 bases and J lost 3, with 14 bases in between. The CDR3 extends over 15 amino acids.